These 23 T cell receptor beta chains share one sample of origin, sequenced in a study of T cells in Graves' hyperthyroidism and ophthalmopathy. TCR beta CDR3 region amplification was performed from RNA transcripts. The HTBI primer set served for first-round RT-PCR of the TCR CDR3. Via MiXCR, TCRdb re-called the multiplex PCR reads, giving one row per CDR3 protein. Here the sample spans about 590,000 distinct CDR3 sequences, 13% to 15% being singletons. Sequenced material: blood. Every receptor here comes from a woman under 30 with Graves' ophthalmopathy.

As concerns this clonotype: A read error may produce the germline difference seen at one junction end. V and J are TRBV2 and TRBJ2-1; 7 bases map to TRBD2. The CDR3 is 16 amino acids. Germline V gives CDR1 SNHLY, CDR2 FYNNEI. CDR3 protein: CASSPQLAPQSNEQFF. CDR3 sequence (DNA): TGCGCCAGCAGTCCCCAACTAGCGCCTCAAAGCAATGAGCAGTTCTTC.

This clonotype was seen many times. The chain is built from TRBV7-9 and TRBJ2-2, with no clear D. The CDR3 has 12 residues. Trimming cost V 5 bases and J 6 bases, with 7 bases left between them. Germline V CDR1 and CDR2: SEHNR, FQNEAQ (reference sequence). The CDR3 is CASSRNPGELFF. The CDR3 nucleotides are TGTGCCAGCAGCCGCAACCCCGGGGAGCTGTTTTTT.

The table lists this clonotype with many counts. The chain recombines TRBV7-8 with TRBJ2-3; 14 bases map to TRBD2. With V trimmed by 5 bases and J by 4 bases, 5 bases remained unmatched. Germline V gene lookup returns CDR1 SGHVS and CDR2 FQNEAQ. This CDR3 is 16 amino acids long. This CDR3 is CASSRGTSGSADTQYF. In DNA form, the CDR3 reads TGTGCCAGCAGCCGAGGGACTAGCGGGAGTGCAGATACGCAGTATTTT.

This clonotype was seen many times. V gene TRBV6-1 combines with J gene TRBJ1-2, with D perhaps TRBD1 (5 bases). CDR1 and CDR2 from the germline V gene are MNHNS and SASEGT. Trimming shortened V by 6 bases and J by 2 bases, and 13 bases separated the two germline ends. The CDR3 has 14 amino acids. CDR3 region: CASRRGADNYGYTF. The DNA for the CDR3 is TGTGCCAGCAGAAGAGGGGCAGACAACTATGGCTACACCTTC.

Many counts were recorded for this clonotype. The chain combines TRBV11-2 with TRBJ2-7; D gene unclear. V lost 2 bases to trimming and J lost 2 bases, with 10 bases between them. In germline, CDR1 is SGHAT, CDR2 FQNNGV. The CDR3 contains 14 residues. The CDR3 DNA is TGTGCCAGCAGCTTAAGCCTAAACCCCTACGAGCAGTACTTC. As protein: CASSLSLNPYEQYF.

This clonotype was seen at least ten times. V gene TRBV20-1 combines with J gene TRBJ1-6, with TRBD1 matching 7 bases. CDR1 and CDR2 from the germline V gene are DFQATT and SNEGSKA (reference sequence). CDR3 length: 15 residues. V trimming: 1 base; J trimming: 7 bases; junction bases outside the gene matches: 7. The CDR3 DNA is TGCAGTGCTAGAGGGGGGGGGACAGTAAATTCACCCCTCCACTTT. Protein product: CSARGGGTVNSPLHF.

Note on this clonotype: This may arise from a read error, as a much more abundant clone is one base away. This chain's CDR3 is CANSSTGTGENIQYF. The CDR3 coding sequence is TGTGCCAACAGTTCGACCGGGACAGGCGAGAACATTCAGTACTTC. The chain links TRBV28 to TRBJ2-4, with 8 bases identical to TRBD1. Germline assignment: CDR1 MDHEN and CDR2 SYDVKM. The length of the CDR3 is 15 residues.

A single count supports this clonotype. The rearrangement joins TRBV24-1 to TRBJ2-2; either TRBD1 or TRBD2 may fit D (6 bases each). This CDR3 has 21 amino acids. Trimming cost V 0 bases and J 2 bases, with 24 bases left between them. Germline assignment: CDR1 KGHDR and CDR2 SFDVKD. CDR3 sequence reads: CATSDLLGGGAGHTNTGELFF. DNA of the CDR3: TGTGCCACCAGTGATTTGCTCGGAGGGGGAGCCGGGCATACAAACACCGGGGAGCTGTTTTTT.

V and J are TRBV19 and TRBJ2-1, with 8 bases fitting TRBD2. The germline CDR1 and CDR2 sequences are LNHDA and SQIVND (reference sequence). The ends lost 0 bases at V and 2 bases at J; junction bases unmatched: 3. The CDR3 is made up of 16 amino acids. CDR3 sequence: CASSIEAGVTYNEQFF. The CDR3 DNA reads as TGTGCCAGTAGTATAGAAGCGGGAGTGACCTACAATGAGCAGTTCTTC.

This clonotype came up many times. This chain uses TRBV10-3 with TRBJ1-2; a weak D match, TRBD1 (5 bases). The CDR3 spans 16 residues. Trimming cost V 3 bases and J 4 bases, with 18 bases left between them. Germline V CDR1 and CDR2: ENHRY, SYGVKD. This chain's CDR3 is CAISDALRGVRYGYTF. The CDR3, as DNA: TGTGCCATCAGTGATGCGCTAAGGGGCGTTCGCTATGGCTACACCTTC.

This clonotype came up many times. V and J are TRBV20-1 and TRBJ1-1; TRBD1 might be the D (6 bases). The V end lost 4 bases, the J end lost 4 bases, and 19 bases lay between the germline ends. Germline-derived CDR1 and CDR2 are DFQATT and SNEGSKA (reference sequence). The CDR3 covers 15 residues. The CDR3 is CSAIRAGGGGTEAFF. CDR3 bases: TGCAGTGCTATCCGGGCCGGGGGCGGTGGCACTGAAGCTTTCTTT.

There are many counts of this clonotype. The chain recombines TRBV27 with TRBJ2-2, with D possibly called TRBD1 or TRBD2 (6 bases each). Trimming took 2 bases from V and 4 from J, leaving 17 bases between them. Germline CDR1 and CDR2: MNHEY and SMNVEV (reference sequence). The CDR3 is made up of 17 amino acids. The CDR3 spells CASSLRWGALGTGELFF. The CDR3, as DNA: TGTGCCAGCAGTTTACGCTGGGGGGCTCTGGGCACCGGGGAGCTGTTTTTT.

The V call is TRBV13, the J call TRBJ2-7, with 7 bases lining up with TRBD1. Germline V CDR1 and CDR2: PRHDT, FYEKMQ (reference sequence). The V and J ends lost 3 bases and 6 bases, in that order; junction bases with no gene match: 8. The CDR3 is 14 amino acids. CDR3 in amino acids: CASSFRQGVREQYF. The CDR3 nucleotides are TGTGCCAGCAGCTTTCGACAGGGTGTTCGCGAGCAGTACTTC.

The chain links TRBV29-1 to TRBJ1-2; D gene uncertain. This CDR3 region has 12 residues. V was cut by 3 bases and J by 4 bases, with 9 bases left in between. From germline, CDR1 is SQVTM and CDR2 ANQGSEA. In DNA form, the CDR3 reads TGCAGCGTTGATGGTCGGGCCTATGGCTACACCTTC. Protein: CSVDGRAYGYTF. The whole variable domain, remainder taken from reference TRBV29-1 and TRBJ1-2, is SAVISQKPSRDICQRGTSLTIQCQVDSQVTMMFWYRQQPGQSLTLIATANQGSEATYESGFVIDKFPISRPNLTFSTLTVSNMSPEDSSIYLCSVDGRAYGYTFGSGTRLTVV.

The chain is built from TRBV12-3 or TRBV12-4 and TRBJ2-7; D is perhaps TRBD1 (6 bases). The CDR3 is 13 amino acids. V dropped 7 bases and J dropped 3 bases, with 13 bases sitting between them. For the CDR3, the DNA is TGTGCCAGCACCCCGGGACACCGCTACGAGCAGTACTTC. It translates to CASTPGHRYEQYF.

This clonotype has ten or more counts. CDR3 region: CSVEQGAGNTIYF. The CDR3 DNA reads as TGCAGCGTTGAACAGGGTGCTGGAAACACCATATATTTT. The J gene is TRBJ1-3, the V gene TRBV29-1; TRBD1 is a possible D gene (5 bases). Germline CDR1 and CDR2: SQVTM and ANQGSEA. The CDR3 length is 13 residues. V was trimmed by 2 bases and J by 2 bases, leaving 7 bases between them.

This clonotype was observed at least ten times. The chain employs TRBV3-1 and TRBJ2-2, with 8 bases matching TRBD1. CDR3 size: 14 residues. Unmatched junction bases numbered 4, after V lost 7 bases and J lost 3 bases. Germline V gene lookup returns CDR1 LGHDT and CDR2 YNNKEL (reference sequence). This CDR3 is CASTRQGYTGELFF. The CDR3 nucleotides are TGTGCCAGCACCCGACAGGGGTACACCGGGGAGCTGTTTTTT.

This clonotype came up many times. In DNA form, the CDR3 reads TGTGCCAGCAGCTTAGGTTCGGGCTATGGCTACACCTTC. It encodes CASSLGSGYGYTF. The rearrangement joins TRBV11-2 to TRBJ1-2; D is uncertain. V was pared by 1 base and J by 4 bases, with 7 bases between. Germline assignment: CDR1 SGHAT and CDR2 FQNNGV. This CDR3 contains 13 residues.

This clonotype has at least ten counts. The chain combines TRBV20-1 with TRBJ2-1, with D possibly called TRBD1 or TRBD2 (5 bases each). V was cut by 3 bases and J by 1 base, with 13 bases left in between. The CDR3 runs to 15 residues. Germline CDR1 DFQATT, CDR2 SNEGSKA (reference sequence). The CDR3 DNA reads as TGCAGTGCTAGGCCCCTGAGGGGATCCTACAATGAGCAGTTCTTC. Translated: CSARPLRGSYNEQFF.

This clonotype was counted at least ten times. The chain links TRBV4-1 to TRBJ2-1; the match to TRBD2 covers 10 bases. In germline, CDR1 is MGHRA, CDR2 YSYEKL. V dropped 11 bases and J dropped 9; count of bases not matched to a gene: 13. The CDR3 runs to 14 residues. Here the CDR3 reads CAGRHGTSVGEQFF. In DNA form, the CDR3 reads TGCGCCGGAAGACACGGGACTAGCGTTGGTGAGCAGTTCTTC.

This clonotype was counted only a few times. The V and J genes are TRBV4-1 and TRBJ1-1, with no clear D. Germline CDR1 MGHRA, CDR2 YSYEKL. The CDR3 is made up of 15 amino acids. V lost 0 bases, J lost 5 bases, and 13 bases lay in between. CDR3 nucleotide sequence: TGCGCCAGCAGCCAAGAATGGGTAACAGTTACTGAAGCTTTCTTT. As protein: CASSQEWVTVTEAFF.

This clonotype showed up many times. The chain joins TRBV7-8 to TRBJ1-1; 9 nucleotides align to TRBD1. The CDR3 is made up of 22 amino acids. V lost 0 bases, J lost 1 base, and 21 bases stayed unmatched. CDR1 and CDR2 from the germline V gene are SGHVS and FQNEAQ. The DNA for the CDR3 is TGTGCCAGCAGCTTAGCCCCCGCCTGGGACAGGGAGAAGAAGGGGAGGAACACTGAAGCTTTCTTT. Translating gives CASSLAPAWDREKKGRNTEAFF.

The genes are TRBV6-1 and TRBJ2-2, with 10 bases that match TRBD2. The CDR3 loop spans 15 amino acids. V shed 6 bases, J shed 3 bases, and the junction held 4 bases outside the gene matches. Germline CDR1 is MNHNS and CDR2 is SASEGT. CDR3 bases: TGTGCCAGCAGCAGACTAGCGGGTCACACCGGGGAGCTGTTTTTT. Encoded protein: CASSRLAGHTGELFF.